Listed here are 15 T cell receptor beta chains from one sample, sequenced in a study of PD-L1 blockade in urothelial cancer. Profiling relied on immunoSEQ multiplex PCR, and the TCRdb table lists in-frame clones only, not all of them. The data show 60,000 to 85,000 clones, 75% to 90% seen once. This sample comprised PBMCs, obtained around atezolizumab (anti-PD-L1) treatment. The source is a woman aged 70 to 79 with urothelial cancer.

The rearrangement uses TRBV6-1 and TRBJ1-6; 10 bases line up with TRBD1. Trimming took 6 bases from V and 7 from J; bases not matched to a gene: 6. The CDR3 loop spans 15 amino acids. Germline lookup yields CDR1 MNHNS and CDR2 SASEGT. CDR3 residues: CASSWTGGGNSPLHF. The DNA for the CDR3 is TGTGCCAGCAGCTGGACAGGGGGAGGGAATTCACCCCTCCACTTT.

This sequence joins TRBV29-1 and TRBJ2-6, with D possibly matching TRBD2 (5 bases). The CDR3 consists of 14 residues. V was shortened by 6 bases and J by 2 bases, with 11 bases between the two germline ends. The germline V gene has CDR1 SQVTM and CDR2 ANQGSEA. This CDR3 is CSVGKSAGANVLTF. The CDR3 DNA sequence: TGCAGCGTCGGGAAAAGCGCTGGGGCCAACGTCCTGACTTTC.

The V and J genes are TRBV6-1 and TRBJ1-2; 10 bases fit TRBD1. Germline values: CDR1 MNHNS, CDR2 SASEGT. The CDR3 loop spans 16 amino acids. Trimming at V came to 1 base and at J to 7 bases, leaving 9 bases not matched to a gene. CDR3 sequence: CASSEGTGGIWGGYTF. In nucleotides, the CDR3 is TGTGCCAGCAGTGAAGGGACAGGGGGTATTTGGGGTGGCTACACCTTC.

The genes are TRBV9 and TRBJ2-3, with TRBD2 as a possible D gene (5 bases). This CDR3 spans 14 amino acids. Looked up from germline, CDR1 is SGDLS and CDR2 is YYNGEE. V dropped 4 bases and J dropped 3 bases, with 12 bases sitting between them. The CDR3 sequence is CASSPFEGTDTQYF. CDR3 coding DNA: TGTGCCAGCAGCCCTTTCGAGGGAACAGATACGCAGTATTTT. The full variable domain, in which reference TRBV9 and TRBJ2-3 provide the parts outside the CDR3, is DSGVTQTPKHLITATGQRVTLRCSPRSGDLSVYWYQQSLDQGLQFLIQYYNGEERAKGNILERFSAQQFPDLHSELNLSSLELGDSALYFCASSPFEGTDTQYFGPGTRLTVL.

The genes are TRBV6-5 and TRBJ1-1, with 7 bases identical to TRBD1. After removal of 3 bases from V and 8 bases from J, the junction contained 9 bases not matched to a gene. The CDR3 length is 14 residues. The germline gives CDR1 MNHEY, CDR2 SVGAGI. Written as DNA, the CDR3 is TGTGCCAGCAGTTATATCGAAACAGGGGTCGAAGCTTTCTTT. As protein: CASSYIETGVEAFF.

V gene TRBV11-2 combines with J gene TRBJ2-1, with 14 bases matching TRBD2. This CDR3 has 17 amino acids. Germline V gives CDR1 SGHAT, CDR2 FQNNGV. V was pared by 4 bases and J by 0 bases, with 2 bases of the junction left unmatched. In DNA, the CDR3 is TGTGCCAGCAGCTCCGGGACTAGCGGGAGCTCCTACAATGAGCAGTTCTTC. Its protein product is CASSSGTSGSSYNEQFF.

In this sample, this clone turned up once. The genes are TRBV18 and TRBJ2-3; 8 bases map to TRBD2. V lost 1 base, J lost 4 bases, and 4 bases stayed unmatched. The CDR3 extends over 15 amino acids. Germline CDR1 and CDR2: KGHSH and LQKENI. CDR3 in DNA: TGTGCCAGCTCACCACAGCCAGCGGGAGCAGATACGCAGTATTTT. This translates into CASSPQPAGADTQYF. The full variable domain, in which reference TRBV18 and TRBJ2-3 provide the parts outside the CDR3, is NAGVMQNPRHLVRRRGQEARLRCSPMKGHSHVYWYRQLPEEGLKFMVYLQKENIIDESGMPKERFSAEFPKEGPSILRIQQVVRGDSAAYFCASSPQPAGADTQYFGPGTRLTVL.

CDR3 sequence (DNA): TGTGCCATCTTTTCCGGGACAGGAATCACTGAAGCTTTCTTT. Protein product: CAIFSGTGITEAFF. The chain uses TRBV10-3 and TRBJ1-1, with 8 nucleotides matching TRBD1. Germline trimming cut 8 bases from V and 4 bases from J; bases unmatched to any gene: 9. CDR1 and CDR2 from the germline V gene are ENHRY and SYGVKD. The CDR3 runs 14 residues.

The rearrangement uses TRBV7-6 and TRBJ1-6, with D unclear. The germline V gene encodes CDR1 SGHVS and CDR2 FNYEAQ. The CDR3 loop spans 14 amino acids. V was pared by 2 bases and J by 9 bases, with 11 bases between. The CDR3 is CASSLTGNSSPLHF. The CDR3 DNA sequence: TGTGCCAGCAGCTTAACGGGGAACAGTTCACCCCTCCACTTT.

CDR3 loop: CASGQLAGNYGYTF. The CDR3 bases are TGCGCCAGCGGGCAGCTGGCGGGTAACTATGGCTACACCTTC. The V call is TRBV10-2, the J call TRBJ1-2; no definite D call. V was trimmed by 8 bases and J by 1 base, leaving 14 bases between them. The CDR3 length is 14 residues. CDR1 and CDR2 from the germline V gene are WSHSY and SAAADI.

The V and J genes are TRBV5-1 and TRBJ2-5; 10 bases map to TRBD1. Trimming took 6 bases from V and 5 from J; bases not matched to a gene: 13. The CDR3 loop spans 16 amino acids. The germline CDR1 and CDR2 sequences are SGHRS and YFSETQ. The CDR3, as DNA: TGCGCCAGCAAATTAGGGGACAGGGGTTTGTGGGAGACCCAGTACTTC. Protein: CASKLGDRGLWETQYF.

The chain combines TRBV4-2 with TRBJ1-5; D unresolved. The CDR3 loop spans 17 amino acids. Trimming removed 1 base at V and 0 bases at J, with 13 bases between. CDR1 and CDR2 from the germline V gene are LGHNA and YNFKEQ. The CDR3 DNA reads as TGTGCCAGCAGCCAAGTCCTGACACCCTATAGCAATCAGCCCCAGCATTTT. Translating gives CASSQVLTPYSNQPQHF.

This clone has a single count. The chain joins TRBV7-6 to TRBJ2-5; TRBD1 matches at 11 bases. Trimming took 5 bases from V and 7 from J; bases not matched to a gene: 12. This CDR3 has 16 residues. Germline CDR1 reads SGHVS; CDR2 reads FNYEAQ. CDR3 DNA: TGTGCCAGCAGCCTGCCGGGACAGGGGGTGGGAGGGACCCAGTACTTC. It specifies CASSLPGQGVGGTQYF.

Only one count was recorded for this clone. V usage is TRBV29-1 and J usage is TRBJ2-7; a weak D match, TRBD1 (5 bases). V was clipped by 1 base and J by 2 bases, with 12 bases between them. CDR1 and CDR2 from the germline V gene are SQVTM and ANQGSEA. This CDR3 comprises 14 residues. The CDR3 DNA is TGCAGCGTTGAAGGCAGGGAAGTACCCTACGAGCAGTACTTC. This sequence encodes CSVEGREVPYEQYF.

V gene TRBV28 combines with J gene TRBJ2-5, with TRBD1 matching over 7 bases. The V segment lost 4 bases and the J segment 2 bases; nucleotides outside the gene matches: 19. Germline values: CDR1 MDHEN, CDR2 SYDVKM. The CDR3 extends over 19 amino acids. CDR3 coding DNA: TGTGCCAGCAGTTCAAGTCGCAACCCCGGGACAGACACACAAGAGACCCAGTACTTC. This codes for CASSSSRNPGTDTQETQYF.